One T cell receptor beta chain is described in this entry. What it binds is unknown. The trim removed 5 bases at V and 9 bases at J, leaving 3 bases unmatched. CDR1 is MNHEY and CDR2 is SVGAGI in the germline V gene. This CDR3 is 12 amino acids long. Quantitative 5'-RACE with molecular barcodes was used to make the TCR beta libraries. TCRdb re-called the 5' RACE reads through MiXCR, storing one row per CDR3 protein. The data hold approximately 300,000 distinct CDR3 sequences, with over 15% observed a single time. This sample was included in a study of CD8 T cells in ankylosing spondylitis. Whole-study findings and limits: The authors reported significant enrichment of disease-linked clones in matched ankylosing spondylitis synovial fluid.

This chain connects TRBV6-5 to TRBJ1-1, with 10 bases matching TRBD1. This TCR was sampled from a male donor with ankylosing spondylitis or in good health (not recorded which). The material sequenced was blood, either unsorted or a sorted T cell fraction (not recorded which). The CDR3 DNA reads as TGTGCCAGCAGTCCAGACAGGGGGCAAGCTTTCTTT. Its translation: CASSPDRGQAFF.